This TCR beta chain was sequenced in a study of T-cell memory formation after mild COVID-19. Background on the study: TCR clusters were largely donor specific.

The CDR3 is 13 amino acids. V was cut by 3 bases and J by 5 bases, with 10 bases left in between. Germline-derived CDR1 and CDR2 are MGHDK and SYGVNS. Study-level results: Pre-infection memory showed some responding clones, and this suggested that cross-reactive memory joined. Mostly located in CM and EM were contracting CD4+ clones, with contracting CD8+ clones located in EMRA.

Using constant-segment primers, 5'RACE produced TCR alpha and TCR beta cDNA libraries carrying sample barcodes and UMIs. TCRdb fed the 5' RACE reads into MiXCR, producing one record per CDR3 protein. This table has roughly 180,000 distinct CDR3 sequences, less than 20% appearing once. Concerning this clonotype itself: Its antigen is not identified.

The sequence came from a young man who had mild COVID-19 (a few samples of this study predate the infection). Cell type and time point are not known. The chain links TRBV25-1 to TRBJ1-1; D might be TRBD1 (5 bases). The sample comprised PBMCs or a T cell subset sorted from them (not recorded which). CDR3 region: CASSEAWGTEAFF. The DNA for the CDR3 is TGTGCCAGCAGTGAGGCGTGGGGGACTGAAGCTTTCTTT.